This TCR beta chain was observed in a study of glioma-infiltrating T cells after dendritic cell vaccination. Turning to the study itself: Patients received three intradermal dendritic cell vaccine injections at biweekly intervals.

Time point denoted: after dendritic cell vaccination, including at tumor progression/relapse. Fresh-frozen tumor tissue and more than two years of survival data were available for all. The PCR used 60 V beta and 13 J beta primers. Sequenced by immunoSEQ multiplex PCR; TCRdb stores in-frame clones only, minus some. There are just under 100,000 clones in the sample; 80% occur only once, and 4.5% to 5.5% lies in the top ten. The length of the CDR3 is 15 residues. After removal of 5 bases from V and 1 base from J, the junction contained 7 bases not matched to a gene. Looked up from germline, CDR1 is SGHTA and CDR2 is FQGTGA.

The sequencing used blood, collected after dendritic cell vaccination. This clonotype was obtained from a human donor with glioblastoma. The chain recombines TRBV7-3 with TRBJ2-7; 8 bases align to TRBD1. CDR3 coding DNA: TGTGCCAGCAGCCGGACAGGGATGGCGTCCTACGAGCAGTACTTC. The encoded protein is CASSRTGMASYEQYF.